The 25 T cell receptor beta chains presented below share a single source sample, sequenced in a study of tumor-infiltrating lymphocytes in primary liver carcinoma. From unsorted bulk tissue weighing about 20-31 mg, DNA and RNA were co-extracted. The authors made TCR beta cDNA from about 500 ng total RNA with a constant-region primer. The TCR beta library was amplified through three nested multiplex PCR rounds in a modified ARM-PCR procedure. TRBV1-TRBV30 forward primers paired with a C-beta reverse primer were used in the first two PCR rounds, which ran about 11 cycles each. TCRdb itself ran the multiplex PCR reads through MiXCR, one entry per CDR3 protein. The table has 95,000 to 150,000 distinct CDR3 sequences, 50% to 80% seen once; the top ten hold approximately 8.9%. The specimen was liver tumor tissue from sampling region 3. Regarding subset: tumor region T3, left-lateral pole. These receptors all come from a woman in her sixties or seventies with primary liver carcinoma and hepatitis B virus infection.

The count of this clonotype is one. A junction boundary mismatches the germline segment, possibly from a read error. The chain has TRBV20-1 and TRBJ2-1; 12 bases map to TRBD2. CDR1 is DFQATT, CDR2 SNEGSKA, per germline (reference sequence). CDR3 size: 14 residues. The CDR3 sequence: CSAPGLAGYNEQFF. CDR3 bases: TGCAGTGCCCCTGGACTAGCGGGGTACAATGAACAGTTCTTC.

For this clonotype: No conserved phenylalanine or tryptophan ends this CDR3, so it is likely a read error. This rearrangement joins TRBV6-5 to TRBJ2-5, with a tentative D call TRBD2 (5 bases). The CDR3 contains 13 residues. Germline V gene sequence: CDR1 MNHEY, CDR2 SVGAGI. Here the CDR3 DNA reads TGTGTCAGCGGCACCGCGGTGGGGGAGACCCAGTACGTC. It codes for CVSGTAVGETQYV.

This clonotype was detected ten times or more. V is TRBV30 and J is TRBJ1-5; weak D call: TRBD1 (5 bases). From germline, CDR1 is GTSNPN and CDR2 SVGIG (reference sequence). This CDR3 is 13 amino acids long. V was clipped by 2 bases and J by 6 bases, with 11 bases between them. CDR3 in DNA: TGTGCCTGGAGTCACGGGGGTTCTCAGCCCCAGCATTTT. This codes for CAWSHGGSQPQHF.

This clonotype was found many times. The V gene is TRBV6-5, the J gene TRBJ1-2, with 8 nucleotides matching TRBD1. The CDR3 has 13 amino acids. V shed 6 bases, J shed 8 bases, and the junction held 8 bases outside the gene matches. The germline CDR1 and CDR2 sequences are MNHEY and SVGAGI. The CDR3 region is CASRLAGGRGYTF. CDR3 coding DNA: TGTGCCAGCAGACTTGCAGGGGGCAGGGGCTACACCTTC.

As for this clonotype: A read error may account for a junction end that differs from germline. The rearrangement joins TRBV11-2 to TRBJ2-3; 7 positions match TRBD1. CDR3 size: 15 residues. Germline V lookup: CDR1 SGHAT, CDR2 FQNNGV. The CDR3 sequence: CASSLGGCPKDTQYF. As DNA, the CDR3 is TGCGCCAGCAGCTTAGGGGGCTGCCCGAAGGATACGCAGTATTTT.

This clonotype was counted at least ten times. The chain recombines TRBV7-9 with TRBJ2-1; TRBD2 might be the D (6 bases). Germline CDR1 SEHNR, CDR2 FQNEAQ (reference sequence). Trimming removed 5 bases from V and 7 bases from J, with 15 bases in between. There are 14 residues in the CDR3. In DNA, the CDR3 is TGTGCCAGCAGCCTCTCGGCGGGATCAAATGAGCAGTTCTTC. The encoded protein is CASSLSAGSNEQFF.

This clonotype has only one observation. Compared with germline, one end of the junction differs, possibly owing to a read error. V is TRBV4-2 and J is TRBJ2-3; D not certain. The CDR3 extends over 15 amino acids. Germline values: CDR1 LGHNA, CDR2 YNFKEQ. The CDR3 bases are TGTGCCAGCAGTCAAGGCGATATAAGCACAGAAACGCAGTATTTT. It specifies CASSQGDISTETQYF.

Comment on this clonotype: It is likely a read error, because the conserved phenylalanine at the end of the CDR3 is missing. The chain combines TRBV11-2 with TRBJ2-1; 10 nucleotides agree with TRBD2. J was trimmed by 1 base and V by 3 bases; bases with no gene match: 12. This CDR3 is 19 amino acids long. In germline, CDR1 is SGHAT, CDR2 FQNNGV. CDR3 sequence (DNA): TGTGCCAGCAGCTTGCGGGGGTCTAGCGGGAGAAGGTCCTACAATGAGCAGTTCATC. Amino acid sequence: CASSLRGSSGRRSYNEQFI.

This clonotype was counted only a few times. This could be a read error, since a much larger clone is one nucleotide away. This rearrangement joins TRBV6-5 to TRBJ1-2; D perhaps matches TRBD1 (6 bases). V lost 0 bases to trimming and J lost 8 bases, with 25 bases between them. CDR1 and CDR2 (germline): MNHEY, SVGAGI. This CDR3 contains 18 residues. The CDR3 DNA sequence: TGTGCCAGCAGTTACTCGATTGGTGCAGGGGACTTTTCGGGGGGCTACACCTTC. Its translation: CASSYSIGAGDFSGGYTF.

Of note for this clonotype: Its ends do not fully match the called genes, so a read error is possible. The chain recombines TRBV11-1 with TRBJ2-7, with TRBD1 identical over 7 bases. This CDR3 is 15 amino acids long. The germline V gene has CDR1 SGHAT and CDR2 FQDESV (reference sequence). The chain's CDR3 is CVSSPRTGGLREQYF. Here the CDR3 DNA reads TGTGTCAGCAGCCCTCGGACAGGAGGATTACGCGAGCAGTACTTC.

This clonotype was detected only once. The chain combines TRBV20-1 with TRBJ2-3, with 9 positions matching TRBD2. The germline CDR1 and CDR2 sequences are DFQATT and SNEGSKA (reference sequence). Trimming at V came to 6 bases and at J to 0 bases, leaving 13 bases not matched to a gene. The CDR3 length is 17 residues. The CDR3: CSASGAGTSGSTDTQYF. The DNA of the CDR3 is TGCAGTGCCAGCGGAGCGGGTACTAGCGGGAGCACAGATACGCAGTATTTT.

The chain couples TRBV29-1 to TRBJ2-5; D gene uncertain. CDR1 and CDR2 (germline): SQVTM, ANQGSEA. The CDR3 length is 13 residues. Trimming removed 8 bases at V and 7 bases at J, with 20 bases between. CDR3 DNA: TGCAGCTTCTTCATATCGGGCCTGGGGACCCAGTACTTC. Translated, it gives CSFFISGLGTQYF.

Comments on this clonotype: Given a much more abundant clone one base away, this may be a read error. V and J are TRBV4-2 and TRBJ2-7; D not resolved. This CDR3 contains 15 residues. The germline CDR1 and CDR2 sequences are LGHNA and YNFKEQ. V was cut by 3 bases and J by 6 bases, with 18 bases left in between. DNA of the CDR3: TGTGCCAGCAGCCAGTATCTGTCGAACGCCTGCGAGCAGTACTTC. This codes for CASSQYLSNACEQYF.

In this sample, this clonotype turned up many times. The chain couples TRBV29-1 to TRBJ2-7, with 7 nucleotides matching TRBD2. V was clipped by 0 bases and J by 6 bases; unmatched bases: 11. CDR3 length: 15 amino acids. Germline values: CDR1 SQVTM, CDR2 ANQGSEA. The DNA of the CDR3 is TGCAGCGTTGAAGATCAATGGGGAAAGCGGGGCGAGCAGTACTTC. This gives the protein CSVEDQWGKRGEQYF.

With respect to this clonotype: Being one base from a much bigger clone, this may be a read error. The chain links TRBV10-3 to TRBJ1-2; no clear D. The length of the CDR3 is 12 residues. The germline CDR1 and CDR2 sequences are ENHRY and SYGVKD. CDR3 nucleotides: TGTGTCATCAGTGAGTCCGTCTATGGCTACACCTTC. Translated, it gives CVISESVYGYTF.

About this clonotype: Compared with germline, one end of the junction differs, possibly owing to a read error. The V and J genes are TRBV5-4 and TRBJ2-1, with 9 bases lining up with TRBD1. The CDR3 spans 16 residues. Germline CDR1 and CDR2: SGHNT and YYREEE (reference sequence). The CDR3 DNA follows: TGTGCCAGCAACCCCGGAGGGACAGGGTCATCAAATGAGCAATTCTTC. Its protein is CASNPGGTGSSNEQFF.

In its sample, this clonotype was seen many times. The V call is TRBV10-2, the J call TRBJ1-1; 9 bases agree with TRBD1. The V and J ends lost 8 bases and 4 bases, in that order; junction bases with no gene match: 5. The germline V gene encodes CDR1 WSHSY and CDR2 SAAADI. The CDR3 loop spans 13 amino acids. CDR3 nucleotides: TGCGCCAGCGGAACAGGGGGCCTCACTGAAGCTTTCTTT. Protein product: CASGTGGLTEAFF.

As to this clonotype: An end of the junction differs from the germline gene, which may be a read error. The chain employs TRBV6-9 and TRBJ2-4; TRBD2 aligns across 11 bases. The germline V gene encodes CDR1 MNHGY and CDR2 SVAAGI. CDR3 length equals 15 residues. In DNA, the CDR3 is TGCGTCCGAGAACTAGCGGGAGTACCCAAAAACATTCAGTACTTC. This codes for CVRELAGVPKNIQYF.

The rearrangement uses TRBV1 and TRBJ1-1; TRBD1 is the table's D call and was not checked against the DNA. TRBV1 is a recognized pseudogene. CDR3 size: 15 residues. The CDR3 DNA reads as TGCACTAGCAGCCAATCCCCTCAGGGGACCACTGGAGCTTTCTTT. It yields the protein CTSSQSPQGTTGAFF.

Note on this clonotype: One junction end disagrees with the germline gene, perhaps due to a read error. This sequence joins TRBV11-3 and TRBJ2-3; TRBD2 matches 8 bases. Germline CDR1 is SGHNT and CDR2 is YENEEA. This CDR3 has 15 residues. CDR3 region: CISSYKRENWDTQYF. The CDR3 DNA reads TGTATCAGCAGCTACAAGCGGGAGAATTGGGATACACAGTATTTT. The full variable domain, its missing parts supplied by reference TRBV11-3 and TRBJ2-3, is EAGVVQSPRYKIIEKKQPVAFWCNPISGHNTLYWYLQNLGQGPELLIRYENEEAVDDSQLPKDRFSAERLKGVDSTLKIQPAELGDSAVYLCISSYKRENWDTQYFGPGTRLTVL.

The CDR3: CASSLEGPYNSPLHF. CDR3 coding DNA: TGTGCCAGCAGTTTAGAAGGACCTTATAATTCACCCCTCCACTTT. This chain links TRBV28 with TRBJ1-6, with D unclear. Germline-derived CDR1 and CDR2 are MDHEN and SYDVKM. Trimming cost V 2 bases and J 4 bases, with 9 bases left between them. The CDR3 is 15 amino acids. The full variable domain, with the rest looked up from reference TRBV28 and TRBJ1-6, is DVKVTQSSRYLVKRTGEKVFLECVQDMDHENMFWYRQDPGLGLRLIYFSYDVKMKEKGDIPEGYSVSREKKERFSLILESASTNQTSMYLCASSLEGPYNSPLHFGNGTRLTVT.

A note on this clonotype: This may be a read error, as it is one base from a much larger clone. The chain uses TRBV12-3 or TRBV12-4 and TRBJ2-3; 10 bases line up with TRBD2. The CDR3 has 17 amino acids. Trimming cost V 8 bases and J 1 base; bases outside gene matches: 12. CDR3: CASRPTLAGAGTDTQYF. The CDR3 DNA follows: TGTGCCAGCCGTCCTACGCTAGCGGGAGCTGGCACAGATACGCAGTATTTT.

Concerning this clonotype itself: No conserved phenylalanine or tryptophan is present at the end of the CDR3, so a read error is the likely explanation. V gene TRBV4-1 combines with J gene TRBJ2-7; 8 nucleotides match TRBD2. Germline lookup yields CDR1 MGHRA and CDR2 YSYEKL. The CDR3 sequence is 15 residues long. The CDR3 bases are TGCGCCAGCAACCAAGATGGCGGGGGGCGCGACGGGCAGTACCTC. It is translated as CASNQDGGGRDGQYL.

CDR3 sequence reads: CATSRDKRQGTDTQYF. CDR3 DNA sequence: TGTGCCACCAGCAGAGATAAGAGACAGGGTACAGATACGCAGTATTTT. This chain connects TRBV15 to TRBJ2-3; 7 bases agree with TRBD1. The V gene end was trimmed by 0 bases and the J gene end by 3 bases; junction bases not matched to a gene: 6. The V gene's germline CDR1 is LNHNV and CDR2 YYDKDF (reference sequence). The length of the CDR3 is 16 residues. The full variable domain, completed using reference TRBV15 and TRBJ2-3, is DAMVIQNPRYQVTQFGKPVTLSCSQTLNHNVMYWYQQKSSQAPKLLFHYYDKDFNNEADTPDNFQSRRPNTSFCFLDIRSPGLGDTAMYLCATSRDKRQGTDTQYFGPGTRLTVL.

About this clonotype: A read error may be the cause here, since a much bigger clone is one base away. The chain's CDR3 is CASSSGRGSTDMQYF. CDR3 nucleotides: TGCGCCAGCAGCTCAGGCCGGGGCTCCACAGATATGCAGTATTTT. The chain employs TRBV5-1 and TRBJ2-3; either TRBD1 or TRBD2 may supply D (5 bases each). Germline CDR1 is SGHRS and CDR2 is YFSETQ. CDR3 length equals 15 residues.